Detailed here is one T cell receptor beta chain. The source of the sample is a study of blood T cell repertoires in COVID-19. Study-level background: Sample material is recorded as cDNA or gDNA derived from T cells, B-cell-depleted T cells, or PBMCs.

The CDR3 is 15 residues long. The germline V and J ends were trimmed by 0 bases and 5 bases, with 14 bases remaining between them. Germline V gene data show CDR1 as LGHNA and CDR2 as YSLEER. Produced via immunoSEQ multiplex PCR; TCRdb's table is partial and in-frame only. The sample contains around 240,000 clones, around four fifths of which appear only once. Sequencing used peripheral blood. This receptor was obtained from a woman aged 80 or over with acute or convalescent COVID-19. The chain links TRBV4-3 to TRBJ2-7; possibly TRBD2 for D (7 bases). The CDR3 reads CASSQDGGLGDEQYF. The CDR3 DNA follows: TGCGCCAGCAGCCAAGACGGGGGGCTAGGGGACGAGCAGTACTTC.